This entry describes one T cell receptor (beta chain). The sample comes from a study of monozygotic twins with inflammatory bowel disease. The CDR3 contains 15 residues. CDR1 SGHNT and CDR2 YENEEA come from the germline V gene. After re-calling the 5' RACE reads, TCRdb lists one entry per CDR3 protein, DNA absent. The specimen's table records over 110,000 distinct CDR3 sequences. The receptor comes from a human donor with ulcerative colitis or Crohn's disease, or a healthy co-twin of an affected twin (not recorded which). The chain combines TRBV11-3 with TRBJ2-3; the TCRdb call, TRBD2, lacks DNA for checking. Sequenced: blood. CDR3 region: CASSLGRATTDTQYF.